This T cell receptor beta chain appears in the sequencing data of a study of T cells after yellow fever vaccination. CDR1 is SGHKS and CDR2 is YYEKEE in the germline V gene (reference sequence). Losses at the gene ends were 4 bases for V and 2 bases for J; bases not matched to a gene: 2. This CDR3 is built from 16 residues. Template switching by 5'RACE produced TCR cDNA, adding a universal primer site and UMIs. TCRdb re-called the 5' RACE reads through MiXCR, storing one row per CDR3 protein. Among roughly 160,000 distinct CDR3 sequences, approximately 6.8% were seen once, and the ten largest hold more than 2.5%.

This chain connects TRBV5-5 to TRBJ2-1; TRBD2 aligns across 14 bases. The TCR originated in a man younger than 30 who received the YFV17D yellow fever vaccine. The input for sequencing was CD4+ T cells sorted from PBMCs, taken more than 4 days after the first yellow fever vaccination. As DNA, the CDR3 is TGTGCCAGCAGCCGACTAGCGGGGGGGACCTACAATGAGCAGTTCTTC. This gives the protein CASSRLAGGTYNEQFF.